The present T cell receptor (beta chain) was sequenced within a study of STAT3 mutations in large granular lymphocyte leukemia. Study-level information: Among longitudinally sequenced T-LGLL patients, roughly half had canonical activating STAT3 mutations detected. Regarding the study as a whole: Every T-LGLL patient had at least one immunodominant TCRbeta clonotype. No sample exists from the first appearance of each clone. Some patients had persisting codominant clonotypes that could mask small clones.

Measured with immunoSEQ multiplex PCR; TCRdb has only the in-frame clones, and not every one. The sample has 5,000 or so clones, about 70% seen once; the top ten hold around 50%. A remark on this clone: Antigen specificity is unknown.

The sequence came from a human donor with T large granular lymphocyte leukemia. Some clones in this sample may be carry-over from other donors' samples. Sequences were obtained from PBMCs.

CDR3 nucleotide sequence: TGTGCCAGCAGCCCGGGGGGGACTAGCGGGGCCTACGAGCAGTACTTC. It codes for CASSPGGTSGAYEQYF. The V and J genes are TRBV5-4 and TRBJ2-7; 13 bases map to TRBD2. From germline, CDR1 is SGHNT and CDR2 YYREEE (reference sequence). V shed 4 bases and J 2 bases; nucleotides not matched to a gene: 6. The CDR3 is made up of 16 amino acids.